This entry features one TCR beta chain sequence. The V gene lost 5 bases and the J gene lost 5 bases, with 12 bases spanning the gap. The CDR3 spans 13 residues. This sample was included in a study of blood T cell repertoires in COVID-19. In the source study's methods: Cell counts per sample came from amplifying reference gene primers. Sequencing was performed with immunoSEQ multiplex PCR; in TCRdb, only in-frame clones are kept and a portion is missing. That table furnishes V, J and clone size, whereas the DNA furnished D and trimming. The table has about 56,000 clones, about 90% seen once. The chain carries TRBV12-3 or TRBV12-4 and TRBJ1-1, with TRBD1 as a possible D gene (6 bases). The sequenced material came from peripheral blood. The receptor's source is a human donor in a cohort sampled during active COVID-19. CDR3 in amino acids: CASSGGGGTEAFF. The CDR3 coding sequence is TGTGCCAGCAGTGGAGGGGGGGGTACTGAAGCTTTCTTT.